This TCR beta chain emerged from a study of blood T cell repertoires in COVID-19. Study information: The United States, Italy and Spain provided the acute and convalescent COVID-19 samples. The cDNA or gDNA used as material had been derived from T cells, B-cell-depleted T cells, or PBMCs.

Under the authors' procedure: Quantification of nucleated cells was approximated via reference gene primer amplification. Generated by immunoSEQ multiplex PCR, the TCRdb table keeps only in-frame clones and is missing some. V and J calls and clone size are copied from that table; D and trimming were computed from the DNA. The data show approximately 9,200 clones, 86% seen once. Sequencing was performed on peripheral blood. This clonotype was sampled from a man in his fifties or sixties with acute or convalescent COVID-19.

In DNA form, the CDR3 reads TGTGCCAGCAGCTTAGCCATAGCGAGACGGAACACTAACTATGGCTACACCTTC. It encodes CASSLAIARRNTNYGYTF. This sequence joins TRBV7-2 and TRBJ1-2; D remains ambiguous. Germline CDR1 is SGHTA and CDR2 is FQGNSA. The CDR3 extends over 18 amino acids. Trimming took 0 bases from V and 0 from J, leaving 17 bases between them.